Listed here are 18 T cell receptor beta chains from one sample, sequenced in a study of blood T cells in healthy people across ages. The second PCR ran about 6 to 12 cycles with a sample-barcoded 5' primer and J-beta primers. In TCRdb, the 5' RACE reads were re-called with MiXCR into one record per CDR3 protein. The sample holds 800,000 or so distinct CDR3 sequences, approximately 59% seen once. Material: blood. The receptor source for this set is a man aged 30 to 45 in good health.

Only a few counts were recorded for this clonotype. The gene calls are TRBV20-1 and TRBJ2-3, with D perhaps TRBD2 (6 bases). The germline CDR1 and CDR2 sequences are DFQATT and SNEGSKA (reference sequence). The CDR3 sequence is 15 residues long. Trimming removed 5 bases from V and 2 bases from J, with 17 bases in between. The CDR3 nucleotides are TGCAGTGCTGAGTACACGGGGGAGACCACAGATACGCAGTATTTT. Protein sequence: CSAEYTGETTDTQYF.

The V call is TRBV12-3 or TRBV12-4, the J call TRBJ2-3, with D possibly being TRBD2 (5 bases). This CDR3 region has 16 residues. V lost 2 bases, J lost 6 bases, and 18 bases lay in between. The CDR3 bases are TGTGCCAGCAGTTTAAGCCGCGGGCCACCAGAGGATACGCAGTATTTT. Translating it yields CASSLSRGPPEDTQYF.

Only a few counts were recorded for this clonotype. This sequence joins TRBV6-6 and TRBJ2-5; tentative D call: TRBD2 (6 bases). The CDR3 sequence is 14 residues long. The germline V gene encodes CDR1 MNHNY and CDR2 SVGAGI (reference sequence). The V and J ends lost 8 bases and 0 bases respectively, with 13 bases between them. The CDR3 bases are TGTGCCAGCGCGGGGCGAAGCCACCAAGAGACCCAGTACTTC. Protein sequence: CASAGRSHQETQYF.

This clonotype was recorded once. CDR3 DNA sequence: TGTGCCAGCAGTTATGCCAGTGGCGGCAATGAGCAGTTCTTC. Its protein product is CASSYASGGNEQFF. The chain couples TRBV12-3 or TRBV12-4 to TRBJ2-1, with no clear D. This CDR3 contains 14 residues. Between the trimmed V and J ends, which lost 4 bases and 6 bases, there was a span of 13 bases.

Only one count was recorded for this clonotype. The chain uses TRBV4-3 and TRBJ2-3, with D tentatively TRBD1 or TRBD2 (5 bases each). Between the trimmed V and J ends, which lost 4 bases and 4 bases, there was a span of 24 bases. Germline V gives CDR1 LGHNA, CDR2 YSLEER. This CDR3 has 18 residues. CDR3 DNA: TGCGCCAGCAGCCCGGGGAAGGAAATCAGGGTAGCATCAGATACGCAGTATTTT. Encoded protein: CASSPGKEIRVASDTQYF.

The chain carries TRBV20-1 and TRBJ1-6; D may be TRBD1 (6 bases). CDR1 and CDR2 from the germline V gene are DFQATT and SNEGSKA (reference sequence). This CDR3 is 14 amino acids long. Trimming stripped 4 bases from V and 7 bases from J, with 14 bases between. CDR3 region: CSATGQSFNSPLHF. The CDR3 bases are TGCAGTGCTACTGGACAGTCCTTCAATTCACCCCTCCACTTT.

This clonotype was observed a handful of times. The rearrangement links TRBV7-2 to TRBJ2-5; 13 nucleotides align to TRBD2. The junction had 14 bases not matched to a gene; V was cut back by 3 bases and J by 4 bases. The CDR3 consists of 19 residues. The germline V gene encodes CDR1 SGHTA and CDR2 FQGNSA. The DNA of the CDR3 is TGTGCCAGCAGCTTGAATGGACTAGCGGGGGCACAACGGGGAGAGACCCAGTACTTC. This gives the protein CASSLNGLAGAQRGETQYF.

CDR3 sequence: CASRAGNNEQFF. For the CDR3, the DNA is TGTGCCAGCAGGGCCGGGAACAATGAGCAGTTCTTC. J is TRBJ2-1 and V is TRBV6-4; possible D gene TRBD2, 5 bases. Germline V gives CDR1 MRHNA, CDR2 SNTAGT. V gave up 6 bases and J gave up 5 bases, with 8 bases separating them. The CDR3 is 12 residues long.

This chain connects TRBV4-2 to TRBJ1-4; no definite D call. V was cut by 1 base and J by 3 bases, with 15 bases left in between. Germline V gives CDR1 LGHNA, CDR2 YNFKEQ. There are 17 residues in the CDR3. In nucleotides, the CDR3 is TGTGCCAGCAGCCAAGGATCCTATCCCGCGGCTAATGAAAAACTGTTTTTT. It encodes CASSQGSYPAANEKLFF.

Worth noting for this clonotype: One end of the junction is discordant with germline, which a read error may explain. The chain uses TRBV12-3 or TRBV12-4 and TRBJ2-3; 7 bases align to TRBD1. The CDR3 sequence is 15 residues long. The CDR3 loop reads CASSTPRGNADVQYF. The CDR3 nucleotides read TGTGCCAGCAGTACTCCCAGGGGGAACGCAGATGTGCAGTATTTC.

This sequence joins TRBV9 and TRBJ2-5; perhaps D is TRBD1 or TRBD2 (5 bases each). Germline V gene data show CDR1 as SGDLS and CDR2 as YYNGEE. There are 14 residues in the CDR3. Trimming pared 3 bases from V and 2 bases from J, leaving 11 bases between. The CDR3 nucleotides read TGTGCCAGCAGCGCTGGGACCGTACAAGAGACCCAGTACTTC. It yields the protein CASSAGTVQETQYF.

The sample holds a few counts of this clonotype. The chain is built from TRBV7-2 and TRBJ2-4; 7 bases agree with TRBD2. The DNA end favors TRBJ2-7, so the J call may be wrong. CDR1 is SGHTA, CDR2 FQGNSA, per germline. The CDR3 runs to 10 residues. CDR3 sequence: CASSGGEQYF. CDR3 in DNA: TGTGCCAGCTCGGGGGGCGAGCAGTACTTC.

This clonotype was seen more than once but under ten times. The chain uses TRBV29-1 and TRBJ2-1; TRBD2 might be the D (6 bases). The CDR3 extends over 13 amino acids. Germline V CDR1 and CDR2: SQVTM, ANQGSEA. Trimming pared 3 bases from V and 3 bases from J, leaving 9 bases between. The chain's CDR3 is CSVEASDYNEQFF. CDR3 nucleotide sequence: TGCAGCGTTGAGGCTAGCGACTACAATGAGCAGTTCTTC.

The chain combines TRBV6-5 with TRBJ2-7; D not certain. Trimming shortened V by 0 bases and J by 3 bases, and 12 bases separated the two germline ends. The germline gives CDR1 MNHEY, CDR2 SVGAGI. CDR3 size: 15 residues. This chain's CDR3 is CASSYSLDTYYEQYF. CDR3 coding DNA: TGTGCCAGCAGTTACTCCCTTGACACCTACTACGAGCAGTACTTC.

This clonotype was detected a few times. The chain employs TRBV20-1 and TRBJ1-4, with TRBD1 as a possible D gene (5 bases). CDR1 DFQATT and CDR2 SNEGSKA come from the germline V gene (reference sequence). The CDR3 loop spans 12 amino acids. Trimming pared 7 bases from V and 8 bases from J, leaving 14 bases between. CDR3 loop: CSVTGGGEKLFF. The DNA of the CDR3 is TGCAGTGTGACGGGGGGTGGAGAAAAACTGTTTTTT.

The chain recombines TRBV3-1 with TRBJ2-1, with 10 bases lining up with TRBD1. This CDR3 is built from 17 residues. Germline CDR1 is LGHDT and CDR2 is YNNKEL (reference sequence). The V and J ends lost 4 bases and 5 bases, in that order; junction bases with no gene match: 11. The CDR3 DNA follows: TGTGCCAGCAGCCCATACCTCGGACAGGGGGTCGACAATGAGCAGTTCTTC. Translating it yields CASSPYLGQGVDNEQFF.

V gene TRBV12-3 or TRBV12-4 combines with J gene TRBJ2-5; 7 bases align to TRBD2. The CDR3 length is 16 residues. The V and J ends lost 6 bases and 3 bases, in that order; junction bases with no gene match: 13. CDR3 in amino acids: CASRGWARDYKETQYF. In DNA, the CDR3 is TGTGCCAGCAGGGGGTGGGCCCGGGACTACAAAGAGACCCAGTACTTC.

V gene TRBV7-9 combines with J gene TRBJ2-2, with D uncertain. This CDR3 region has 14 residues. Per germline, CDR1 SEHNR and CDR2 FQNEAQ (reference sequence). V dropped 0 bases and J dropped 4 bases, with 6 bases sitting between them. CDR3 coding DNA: TGTGCCAGCAGCTTAGCGCTTGCCACCGGGGAGCTGTTTTTT. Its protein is CASSLALATGELFF.